Listed below are T cell receptor beta chains from one sample, sequenced in a study of T-cell reconstitution after alpha-beta-depleted transplantation in children. TCRdb reprocessed the PCR reads with MiXCR, giving one entry per CDR3 protein. The sample includes about 1,000,000 distinct CDR3 sequences, about 29% of them seen just once. The sample was PBMCs, mostly from graft donor cells, taken 360 days after TCRalphabeta/CD19-depleted stem cell transplant. The receptors were sampled from a boy under two years old who had a stem cell transplant for SCID, so the T cells may come from the graft donor. Both conserved end residues are part of each CDR3. Each record gives: J gene, D gene, V gene, clone size, CDR3 DNA, CDR3 protein. The D gene is left open where the match is weak. Clone size is given for some rows only: seen once, a few or many times, or a class if the clone is expanded.

J: TRBJ2-1
D: -
V: TRBV7-2
size: few
DNA: TGTGCCAGCAGCTCACAGCCCTGGGACGGAGGGCAGTTCTTC
CDR3: CASSSQPWDGGQFF

J: TRBJ1-6
D: -
V: TRBV4-1
size: few
DNA: TGCGCCAGCAGCCAAGATCCTTGGAGCTCCTATAATTCACCCCTCCACTTT
CDR3: CASSQDPWSSYNSPLHF

J: TRBJ2-1
D: TRBD1
V: TRBV6-2/TRBV6-3
size: few
DNA: TGTGCCAGCAGTTACTCGTGGGGGACAGGGTTTGATGAGCAGTTCTTC
CDR3: CASSYSWGTGFDEQFF

J: TRBJ2-7
D: -
V: TRBV20-1
size: -
DNA: TGCAGTGCAATCCGGACAGACCCTTTAGGGCAGTACTTC
CDR3: CSAIRTDPLGQYF

J: TRBJ2-7
D: -
V: TRBV13
size: many
DNA: TGTGCCAGCAGCTTAGGTGGGGACCGATCCTACTACGAGCAGTACTTC
CDR3: CASSLGGDRSYYEQYF

J: TRBJ1-2
D: -
V: TRBV20-1
size: few
DNA: TGCAGTGCTGAGCAGCCAGGGAATAACTATGGCTACACCTTC
CDR3: CSAEQPGNNYGYTF

J: TRBJ2-7
D: -
V: TRBV5-1
size: -
DNA: TGCGCCAGCAGCCCTCCGGACAGTCCCGAGCTGTACTTC
CDR3: CASSPPDSPELYF

J: TRBJ1-4
D: -
V: TRBV7-2
size: -
DNA: TGTGCCAGCAGCCCAAACTTTGGACAGAGCAATGAAAAACTGTTTTTT
CDR3: CASSPNFGQSNEKLFF

J: TRBJ1-2
D: TRBD1
V: TRBV6-1
size: few
DNA: TGTGCCAGCACCAGGGTGGACAGGGAGTATTATGGCTACACCTTC
CDR3: CASTRVDREYYGYTF

J: TRBJ2-1
D: TRBD1
V: TRBV6-1
size: once
DNA: TGTGCCAGCAGTAGGAGGACAGGGGGGTTTGAGCAGTTCTTC
CDR3: CASSRRTGGFEQFF

J: TRBJ1-6
D: -
V: TRBV13
size: few
DNA: TGTGCCAGCAGCTTCTTTAATTCACCCCTCCACTTT
CDR3: CASSFFNSPLHF

J: TRBJ2-7
D: TRBD1
V: TRBV5-1
size: -
DNA: TGCGCCAGCAGCCTGGACAGGGTCGAGCAGTACTTC
CDR3: CASSLDRVEQYF

J: TRBJ2-7
D: -
V: TRBV5-6
size: many
DNA: TGTGCCAGCAGCCCGGGACCTGGGACCTACGAGCAGTACTTC
CDR3: CASSPGPGTYEQYF

J: TRBJ2-7
D: -
V: TRBV7-6
size: few
DNA: TGTGCCAGCAGCTTAGTCCTAGCGAGCTCCTACGAGCAGTACTTC
CDR3: CASSLVLASSYEQYF

J: TRBJ2-3
D: -
V: TRBV5-1
size: -
DNA: TGCGCCAGCAGCTTTGGGGCGGACCCTAGCACAGATACGCAGTATTTT
CDR3: CASSFGADPSTDTQYF

J: TRBJ2-1
D: TRBD2
V: TRBV2
size: -
DNA: TGTGCCAGCAGTGGGGGGACACTAGCGGGGTCCTACAATGAGCAGTTCTTC
CDR3: CASSGGTLAGSYNEQFF

J: TRBJ2-3
D: -
V: TRBV3-1
size: -
DNA: TGTGCCAGCAGCCTCGGGACGACGTCGGGGGCAGATACGCAGTATTTT
CDR3: CASSLGTTSGADTQYF

J: TRBJ2-1
D: -
V: TRBV2
size: many
DNA: TGTGCCAGCAGTGAAGTCCGGGAGCAGTTCTTC
CDR3: CASSEVREQFF

J: TRBJ1-3
D: -
V: TRBV29-1
size: -
DNA: TGCAGCGTTGAAGAGGGCAAGAGAAACACCATATATTTT
CDR3: CSVEEGKRNTIYF

J: TRBJ2-5
D: -
V: TRBV7-6
size: -
DNA: TGTGCCAGCAGCGGTCGGCAGGGTCAGAAGACCCAGTACTTC
CDR3: CASSGRQGQKTQYF

J: TRBJ2-3
D: -
V: TRBV29-1
size: -
DNA: TGCAGCGTGGGCCTAGCGCCTAGCACAGATACGCAGTATTTT
CDR3: CSVGLAPSTDTQYF

J: TRBJ1-6
D: -
V: TRBV6-5
size: -
DNA: TGTGCCAGCAGGATGCAGGGGAATTCACCCCTCCACTTT
CDR3: CASRMQGNSPLHF

J: TRBJ2-4
D: -
V: TRBV28
size: few
DNA: TGTGCCAGCAGTGGCGTGCCACCTACCAAAAACATTCAGTACTTC
CDR3: CASSGVPPTKNIQYF

J: TRBJ2-1
D: TRBD2
V: TRBV2
size: -
DNA: TGTGCCAGCAGGGCGCGGGGGGCGTCCTACAATGAGCAGTTCTTC
CDR3: CASRARGASYNEQFF

J: TRBJ1-1
D: -
V: TRBV10-3
size: few
DNA: TGTGCCATCAGTGAGGGGCGGGGGACCACTGAAGCTTTCTTT
CDR3: CAISEGRGTTEAFF

J: TRBJ1-2
D: -
V: TRBV5-1
size: -
DNA: TGCGCCAGTTACCTCGGGGACGTAGGCTATGGCTACACCTTC
CDR3: CASYLGDVGYGYTF

J: TRBJ1-1
D: TRBD1
V: TRBV2
size: -
DNA: TGTGCCAGCAGACGACAGGGGAAGGGGTACACTGAAGCTTTCTTT
CDR3: CASRRQGKGYTEAFF

J: TRBJ2-1
D: -
V: TRBV11-2
size: few
DNA: TGTGCCAGCAGCTTAAATGTCTTAGTGGATGAGCAGTTCTTC
CDR3: CASSLNVLVDEQFF

J: TRBJ2-2
D: TRBD1
V: TRBV7-9
size: few
DNA: TGTGCCAGCAGCTTAGACAGGGGGCGCGACACCGGGGAGCTGTTTTTT
CDR3: CASSLDRGRDTGELFF

J: TRBJ1-1
D: -
V: TRBV4-3
size: few
DNA: TGCGCCAGCAGCCAAGACCGATGTTGGGCTGAAGCTTTCTTT
CDR3: CASSQDRCWAEAFF

J: TRBJ2-1
D: TRBD2
V: TRBV9
size: -
DNA: TGTGCCAGCAGCTCCCTAGCGGGGGGGATATTCAATGAGCAGTTCTTC
CDR3: CASSSLAGGIFNEQFF

J: TRBJ2-3
D: -
V: TRBV6-4
size: -
DNA: TGTGCCACCTCCAGGGGACCCACAGATACGCAGTATTTT
CDR3: CATSRGPTDTQYF

J: TRBJ1-3
D: TRBD1
V: TRBV7-9
size: many
DNA: TGTGCCAGCAGCTTTGGACAGGTTGGAAACACCATATATTTT
CDR3: CASSFGQVGNTIYF

J: TRBJ2-7
D: TRBD1
V: TRBV12-3/TRBV12-4
size: few
DNA: TGTGCCAGCAGTCCCCGGGACAGGGGGGACGAGCAGTACTTC
CDR3: CASSPRDRGDEQYF

J: TRBJ2-3
D: -
V: TRBV5-1
size: few
DNA: TGCGCCAGCAGTAGGACGGGACCTAGCACAGATACGCAGTATTTT
CDR3: CASSRTGPSTDTQYF

J: TRBJ1-1
D: TRBD1
V: TRBV10-3
size: -
DNA: TGTGCCATCAGTGGATACACAGGGGGCAGGGGCACTGAAGCTTTCTTT
CDR3: CAISGYTGGRGTEAFF

J: TRBJ1-1
D: -
V: TRBV25-1
size: -
DNA: TGTGCCAGCAAACCGGACACCCCGAACACTGAAGCTTTCTTT
CDR3: CASKPDTPNTEAFF

J: TRBJ2-1
D: -
V: TRBV27
size: -
DNA: TGTGCCAGCAGTTTATCGGACGGCTACAATGAGCAGTTCTTC
CDR3: CASSLSDGYNEQFF

J: TRBJ1-5
D: TRBD1
V: TRBV6-1
size: -
DNA: TGTGCCAGCAGTGCCCCCGTAGGGGGCCCAAGCAATCAGCCCCAGCATTTT
CDR3: CASSAPVGGPSNQPQHF

J: TRBJ2-2
D: TRBD1
V: TRBV4-3
size: -
DNA: TGCGCCAGCACCTATTACAGGGGGAGGAACACCGGGGAGCTGTTTTTT
CDR3: CASTYYRGRNTGELFF

J: TRBJ2-1
D: TRBD1
V: TRBV5-1
size: -
DNA: TGCGCCAGCAGGGCATCCCGGGACAGACCTCTCAATGAGCAGTTCTTC
CDR3: CASRASRDRPLNEQFF

J: TRBJ1-2
D: -
V: TRBV12-3/TRBV12-4
size: -
DNA: TGTGCCAGCACCCAACCCGGGACCCACGGGGGCTATGGCTACACCTTC
CDR3: CASTQPGTHGGYGYTF

J: TRBJ2-1
D: -
V: TRBV15
size: few
DNA: TGTGCCACCAGCAGAGATAGACGCCTGATGTTCGGGGCTCACTCCAGCTCCTACAATGAGCAGTTCTTC
CDR3: CATSRDRRLMFGAHSSSYNEQFF

J: TRBJ2-4
D: -
V: TRBV5-1
size: -
DNA: TGCGCCAGCAGCCCACCTCCTGGAGCAACCCCGCATCTAGCCAAAAACATTCAGTACTTC
CDR3: CASSPPPGATPHLAKNIQYF

J: TRBJ1-3
D: TRBD1
V: TRBV4-2
size: -
DNA: TGTGCCAGCAGCCAATTGACAGGGGGCGGAAACACCATATATTTT
CDR3: CASSQLTGGGNTIYF

J: TRBJ1-1
D: TRBD1
V: TRBV12-3/TRBV12-4
size: -
DNA: TGTGCCAGCAGTTGGGCGCAGGGGGCTGGAATTTCTGAAGCTTTCTTT
CDR3: CASSWAQGAGISEAFF

J: TRBJ1-3
D: -
V: TRBV28
size: few
DNA: TGTGCCAGCAGTTTAGAGCTCAGGGGCCGGGGAAACACCATATATTTT
CDR3: CASSLELRGRGNTIYF

J: TRBJ2-7
D: TRBD2
V: TRBV6-5
size: -
DNA: TGTGCCAGCAGTTCCCGCGGACTAGCGGGGGGAAGCTCCTACGAGCAGTACTTC
CDR3: CASSSRGLAGGSSYEQYF

J: TRBJ1-3
D: -
V: TRBV29-1
size: few
DNA: TGCAGCGTTGAAGCAGGACAATTTGGAAACACCATATATTTT
CDR3: CSVEAGQFGNTIYF

J: TRBJ2-2
D: -
V: TRBV12-3/TRBV12-4
size: many
DNA: TGTGCCAGCAGTTTAGGGGCAGTGGACGGGGAGCTGTTTTTT
CDR3: CASSLGAVDGELFF

J: TRBJ2-6
D: -
V: TRBV5-1
size: many
DNA: TGCGCCAGCAGCTTGATACAGGGAGGTGGGGCCAACGTCCTGACTTTC
CDR3: CASSLIQGGGANVLTF

J: TRBJ2-4
D: -
V: TRBV29-1
size: -
DNA: TGCAGCGTTGAGTCGGGTGCCAAAAACATTCAGTACTTC
CDR3: CSVESGAKNIQYF

J: TRBJ1-2
D: -
V: TRBV4-2
size: few
DNA: TGTGCCAGCAGCCAAGAATTGATCGGCGGAACCTATAGAGCCTACACCTTC
CDR3: CASSQELIGGTYRAYTF